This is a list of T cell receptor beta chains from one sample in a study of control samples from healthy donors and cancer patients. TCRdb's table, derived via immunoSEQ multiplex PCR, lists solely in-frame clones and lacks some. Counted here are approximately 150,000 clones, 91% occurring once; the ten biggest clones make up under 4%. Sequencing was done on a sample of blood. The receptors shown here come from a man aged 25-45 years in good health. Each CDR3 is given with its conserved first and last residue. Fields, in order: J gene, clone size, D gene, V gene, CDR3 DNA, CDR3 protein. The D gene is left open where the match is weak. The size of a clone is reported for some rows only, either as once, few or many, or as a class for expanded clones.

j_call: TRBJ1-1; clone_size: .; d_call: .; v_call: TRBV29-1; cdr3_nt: TGCAGCGTTGAGTGGGATCGCAAAGCTTTCTTT; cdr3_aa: CSVEWDRKAFF
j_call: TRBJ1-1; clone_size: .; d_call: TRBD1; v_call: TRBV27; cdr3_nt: TGTGCCAGCAGTTTATTAGGGGGCAACACTGAAGCTTTCTTT; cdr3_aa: CASSLLGGNTEAFF
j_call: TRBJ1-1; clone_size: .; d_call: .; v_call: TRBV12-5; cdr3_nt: TGTGCTAGTGGACCAGACAGAACCACTGAAGCTTTCTTT; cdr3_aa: CASGPDRTTEAFF
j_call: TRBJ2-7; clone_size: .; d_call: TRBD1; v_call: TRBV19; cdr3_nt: TGTGCCAGTAGTATAGCCACCGGGACAGGGGAAAGGAACGAGCAGTACTTC; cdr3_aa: CASSIATGTGERNEQYF
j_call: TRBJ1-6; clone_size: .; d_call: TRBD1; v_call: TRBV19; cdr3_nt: TGTGCCAGTAGTCCCAGGACAGGTAATTCACCCCTCCACTTT; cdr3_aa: CASSPRTGNSPLHF
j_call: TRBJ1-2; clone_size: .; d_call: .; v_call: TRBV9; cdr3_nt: TGTGCCAGCAGCGTAGGAGCAGGGAGGGATGGCTACACCTTC; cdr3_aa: CASSVGAGRDGYTF
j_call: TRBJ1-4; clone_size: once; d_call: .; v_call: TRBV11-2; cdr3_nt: TGTGCCAGCAGCTTAGACTCCGGACTCCATAATGAAAAACTGTTTTTT; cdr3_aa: CASSLDSGLHNEKLFF
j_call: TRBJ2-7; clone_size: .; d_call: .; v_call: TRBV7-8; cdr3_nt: TGTGCCAGCAGCTTAGCCCCCGGGGGGCTAAAATCCTACGAGCAGTACTTC; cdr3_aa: CASSLAPGGLKSYEQYF
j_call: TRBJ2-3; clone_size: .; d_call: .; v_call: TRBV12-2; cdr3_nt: TGTGCAAGTCGCTTAGCGGCGCGGGTTAGCGGGGGGGCCTGGACAGATACGCAGTATTTT; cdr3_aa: CASRLAARVSGGAWTDTQYF
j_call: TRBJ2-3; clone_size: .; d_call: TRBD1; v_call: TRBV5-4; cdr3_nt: TGTGCCAGCAGCTCAAACACAGGGGAGACTAGCACAGATACGCAGTATTTT; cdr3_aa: CASSSNTGETSTDTQYF
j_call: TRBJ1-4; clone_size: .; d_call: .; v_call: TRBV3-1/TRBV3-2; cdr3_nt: TGTGCCAGCAGCCAAGCGAAGACAACTAATGAAAAACTGTTTTTT; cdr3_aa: CASSQAKTTNEKLFF
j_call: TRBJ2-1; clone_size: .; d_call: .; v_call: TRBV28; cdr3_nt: TGTGCCAGCAGTTCTGGGGACCGCCGCCGGAATGAGCAGTTCTTC; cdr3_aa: CASSSGDRRRNEQFF
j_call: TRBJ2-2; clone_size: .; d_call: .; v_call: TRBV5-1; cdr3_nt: TGCGCCAGCAGCCTAGGTGATACCGGGGAGCTGTTTTTT; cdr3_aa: CASSLGDTGELFF
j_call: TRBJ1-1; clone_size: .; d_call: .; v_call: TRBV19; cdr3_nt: TGTGCCAGTAGTATCGAGACACGGGGGTACACTGAAGCTTTCTTT; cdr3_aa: CASSIETRGYTEAFF
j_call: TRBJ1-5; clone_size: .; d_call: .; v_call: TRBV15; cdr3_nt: TGTGCCACCAGCAGAGCTCCTAATCAGCCCCAGCATTTT; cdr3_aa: CATSRAPNQPQHF
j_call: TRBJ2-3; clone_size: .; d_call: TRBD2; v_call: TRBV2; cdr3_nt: TGTGCCAGCGGTCGACTAGCGGGGGCAGATACGCAGTATTTT; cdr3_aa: CASGRLAGADTQYF
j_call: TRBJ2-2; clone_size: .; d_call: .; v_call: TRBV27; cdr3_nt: TGTGCCAGCAGTTTATTCGGGGAGCTGTTTTTT; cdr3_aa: CASSLFGELFF
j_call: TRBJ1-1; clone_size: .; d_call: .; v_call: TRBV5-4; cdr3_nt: TGTGCCAGCAGTCTTGCGGGGATGAACACTGAAGCTTTCTTT; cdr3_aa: CASSLAGMNTEAFF
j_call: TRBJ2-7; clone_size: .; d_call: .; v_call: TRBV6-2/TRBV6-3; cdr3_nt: TGTGCCAGCAGTCCGACAGGACATCTTTCCTTAGAGCAGTACTTC; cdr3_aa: CASSPTGHLSLEQYF
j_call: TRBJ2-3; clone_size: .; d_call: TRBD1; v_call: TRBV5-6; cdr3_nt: TGTGCCAGCAGCCCGCGCGACAGGGCAGATACGCAGTATTTT; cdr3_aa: CASSPRDRADTQYF
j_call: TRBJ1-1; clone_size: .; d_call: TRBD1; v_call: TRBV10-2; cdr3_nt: TGCGCCAGCAGTGGTAGACAGGGAGGTTTTATGAACACTGAAGCTTTCTTT; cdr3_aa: CASSGRQGGFMNTEAFF
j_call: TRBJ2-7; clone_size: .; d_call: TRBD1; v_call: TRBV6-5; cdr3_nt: TGTGCCACTATCGACAGGGGTGGCGAGCAGTACTTC; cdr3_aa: CATIDRGGEQYF
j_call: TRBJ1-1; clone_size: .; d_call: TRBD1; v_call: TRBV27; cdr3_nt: TGTGCCAGCAGTTACCACGACAGGGGCGCGAACACTGAAGCTTTCTTT; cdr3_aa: CASSYHDRGANTEAFF
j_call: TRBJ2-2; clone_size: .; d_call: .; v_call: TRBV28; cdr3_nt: TGTGCCACCTCGACCCTGACCGGGGAGCTGTTTTTT; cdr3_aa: CATSTLTGELFF
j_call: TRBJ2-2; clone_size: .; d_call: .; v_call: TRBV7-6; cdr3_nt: TGTGCCAGCAGCTTTGGGGGTGCGAACACCGGGGAGCTGTTTTTT; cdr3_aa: CASSFGGANTGELFF
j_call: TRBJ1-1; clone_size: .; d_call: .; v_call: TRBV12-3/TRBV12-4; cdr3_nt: TGTGCCAGCAGGCGAGGGATTTCCCCTGAAGCTTTCTTT; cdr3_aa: CASRRGISPEAFF
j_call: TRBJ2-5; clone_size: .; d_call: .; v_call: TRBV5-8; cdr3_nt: TGTGCCAGCAGCCGGGTTCGGTCCCCCGAAGAGACCCAGTACTTC; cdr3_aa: CASSRVRSPEETQYF
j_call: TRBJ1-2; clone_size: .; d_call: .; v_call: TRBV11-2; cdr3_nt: TGTGCCAGCAGCTTTTCCCCCGGGACCATAGAGGGCTACACCTTC; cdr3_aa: CASSFSPGTIEGYTF
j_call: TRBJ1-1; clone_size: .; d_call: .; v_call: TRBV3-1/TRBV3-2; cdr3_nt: TGTGCCAGCAGCCCCAAGAACACTGAAGCTTTCTTT; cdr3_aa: CASSPKNTEAFF
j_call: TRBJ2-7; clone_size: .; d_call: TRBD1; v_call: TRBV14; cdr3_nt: TGTGCCAGCAGCCCCGGACAGGGGCCATACTACGAGCAGTACTTC; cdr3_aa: CASSPGQGPYYEQYF
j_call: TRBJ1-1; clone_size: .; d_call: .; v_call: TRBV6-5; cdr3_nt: TGTGCCAGCAGTTACGGGACATTTAATGAAGCTTTCTTT; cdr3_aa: CASSYGTFNEAFF
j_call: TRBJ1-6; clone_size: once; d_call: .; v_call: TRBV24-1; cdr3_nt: TGTGCCACCAGTGATGAGGGGCGTCATTCACCCCTCCACTTT; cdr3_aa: CATSDEGRHSPLHF
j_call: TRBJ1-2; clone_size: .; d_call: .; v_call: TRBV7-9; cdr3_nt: TGTGCCAGCAGCCTCATTGCGGGGGTGGCGTTAGATGGCTACACCTTC; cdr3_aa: CASSLIAGVALDGYTF
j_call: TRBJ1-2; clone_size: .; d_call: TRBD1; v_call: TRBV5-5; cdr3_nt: TGTGCCAGCAGCTTGGCCGGCCAGGGGGCGGATGGCTACACCTTC; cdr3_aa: CASSLAGQGADGYTF
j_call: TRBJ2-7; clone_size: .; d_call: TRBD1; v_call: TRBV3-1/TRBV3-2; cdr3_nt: TGTGCCAGCAGCCCGACAGGGGGCAGCTACGAGCAGTACTTC; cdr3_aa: CASSPTGGSYEQYF
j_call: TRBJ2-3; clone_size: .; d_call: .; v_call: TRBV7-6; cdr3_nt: TGTGCCAGCAGCTTTGATGGGGACTCTCCGGATACGCAGTATTTT; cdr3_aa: CASSFDGDSPDTQYF
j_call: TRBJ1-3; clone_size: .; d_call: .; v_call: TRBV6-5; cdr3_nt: TGTGCCAGCAGTTACGGGGGGGGGAACACCATATATTTT; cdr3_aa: CASSYGGGNTIYF
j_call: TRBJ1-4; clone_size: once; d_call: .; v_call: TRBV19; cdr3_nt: TGTGCCAGTAGTACCGCCGGGGTGACTAATGAAAAACTGTTTTTT; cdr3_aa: CASSTAGVTNEKLFF
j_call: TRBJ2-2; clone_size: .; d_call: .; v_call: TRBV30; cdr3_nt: TGTGCCTGGAGTCTGGGGAACACCGGGGAGCTGTTTTTT; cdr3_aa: CAWSLGNTGELFF
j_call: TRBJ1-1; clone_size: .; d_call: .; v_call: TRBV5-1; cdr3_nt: TGCGCCAGCAGCTTGATCGGGGAGAACACTGAAGCTTTCTTT; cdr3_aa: CASSLIGENTEAFF
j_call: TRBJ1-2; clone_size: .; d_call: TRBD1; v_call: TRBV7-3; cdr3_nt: TGTGCCAGCAGCTTAGACAGGGGGGGCTATGGCTACACCTTC; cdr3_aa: CASSLDRGGYGYTF
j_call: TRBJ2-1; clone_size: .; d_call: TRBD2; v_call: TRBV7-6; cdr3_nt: TGTGCCAGCAGCTTAGCGACTCGGGGGGGCGGCAATGAGCAGTTCTTC; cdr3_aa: CASSLATRGGGNEQFF
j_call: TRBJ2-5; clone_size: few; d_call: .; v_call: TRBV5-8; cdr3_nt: TGTGCCAACCGGGACAACCAAGAGACCCAGTACTTC; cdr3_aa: CANRDNQETQYF
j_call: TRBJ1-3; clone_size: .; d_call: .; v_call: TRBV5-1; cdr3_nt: TGCGCCAGCAGCTCCGGACAGATATTGAGCTCTGGAAACACCATATATTTT; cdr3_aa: CASSSGQILSSGNTIYF
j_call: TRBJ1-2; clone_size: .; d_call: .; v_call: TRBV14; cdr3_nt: TGTGCCAGCAGCCAAGATCTCCCAGGGTATAACTATGGCTACACCTTC; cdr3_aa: CASSQDLPGYNYGYTF
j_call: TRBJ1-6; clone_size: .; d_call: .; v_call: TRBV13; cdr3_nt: TGTGCCAGCAGCTTAGGCGCCAGGGGATCACCCCTCCACTTT; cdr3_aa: CASSLGARGSPLHF
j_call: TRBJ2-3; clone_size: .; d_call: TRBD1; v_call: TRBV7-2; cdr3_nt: TGTGCCAGCAGCTTCGACAGGGGTGATACGCAGTATTTT; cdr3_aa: CASSFDRGDTQYF
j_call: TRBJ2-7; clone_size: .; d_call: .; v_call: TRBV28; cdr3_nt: TGTGCCAGCATCATTAGAAGTGGTGGGGGGAACGAGCAGTACTTC; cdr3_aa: CASIIRSGGGNEQYF
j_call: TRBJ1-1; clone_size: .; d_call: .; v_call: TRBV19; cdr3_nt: TGTGCCAGTAGCCCCACGGGACCGTCGAACACTGAAGCTTTCTTT; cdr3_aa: CASSPTGPSNTEAFF